The rows below give T cell receptor beta chains drawn from one sample of a study of T cells in Graves' hyperthyroidism and ophthalmopathy. TCRdb reprocessed the multiplex PCR reads with MiXCR, giving one entry per CDR3 protein. This table holds under 350,000 distinct CDR3 sequences, around 15% found once. Material: blood. Source of these receptors: a woman aged 55-70 years with Graves' ophthalmopathy. CDR3s include the opening cysteine and the closing phenylalanine or tryptophan. A D gene is named only where the DNA matches it firmly. The listing skips clone size in some rows; elsewhere it reads once, few, many or a size class.

J gene: TRBJ1-3; D gene: .; V gene: TRBV20-1; clone size: few; CDR3 protein: CSARDLGTGNTIYF; CDR3 DNA: TGCAGTGCTAGAGATTTGGGGACAGGAAACACCATATATTTT
J gene: TRBJ2-3; D gene: .; V gene: TRBV5-4; clone size: .; CDR3 protein: CASSSSQADTQYF; CDR3 DNA: TGTGCCAGCAGCTCAAGTCAGGCAGATACGCAGTATTTT
J gene: TRBJ2-5; D gene: .; V gene: TRBV11-2; clone size: .; CDR3 protein: CASSLGGLPETQYF; CDR3 DNA: TGTGCCAGCAGCTTAGGGGGGCTTCCCGAGACCCAGTACTTC
J gene: TRBJ2-7; D gene: TRBD1; V gene: TRBV29-1; clone size: .; CDR3 protein: CSAKIKGGQGTYEQYF; CDR3 DNA: TGCAGCGCCAAGATCAAAGGGGGACAGGGAACCTACGAGCAGTACTTC
J gene: TRBJ1-1; D gene: TRBD1; V gene: TRBV7-2; clone size: many; CDR3 protein: CASSPPRAGGLEAFF; CDR3 DNA: TGTGCCAGCAGCCCGCCCAGAGCAGGGGGCCTCGAAGCTTTCTTT
J gene: TRBJ1-3; D gene: .; V gene: TRBV5-1; clone size: few; CDR3 protein: CASSLVAGSGNTIYF; CDR3 DNA: TGCGCCAGCAGCTTGGTCGCGGGCTCTGGAAACACCATATATTTT
J gene: TRBJ2-4; D gene: .; V gene: TRBV28; clone size: many; CDR3 protein: CASSTPQMGNIQYF; CDR3 DNA: TGTGCCAGCAGTACCCCTCAGATGGGAAACATTCAGTACTTC
J gene: TRBJ2-4; D gene: TRBD2; V gene: TRBV6-2/TRBV6-3; clone size: many; CDR3 protein: CASSRLAGQVKNIQYF; CDR3 DNA: TGTGCCAGCAGTCGGCTAGCGGGGCAGGTCAAAAACATTCAGTACTTC
J gene: TRBJ2-5; D gene: TRBD1; V gene: TRBV28; clone size: few; CDR3 protein: CASSFYLTGGETQYF; CDR3 DNA: TGTGCCAGCAGTTTCTACCTGACAGGGGGAGAGACCCAGTACTTC
J gene: TRBJ1-6; D gene: .; V gene: TRBV12-3/TRBV12-4; clone size: .; CDR3 protein: CASSLSAPTGKGSPLHF; CDR3 DNA: TGTGCCAGCAGTCTTAGTGCCCCAACAGGGAAGGGTTCACCCCTCCACTTT
J gene: TRBJ1-3; D gene: .; V gene: TRBV18; clone size: few; CDR3 protein: CASSPGGPGNTIYF; CDR3 DNA: TGTGCCAGCTCACCCGGAGGGCCGGGAAACACCATATATTTT
J gene: TRBJ2-7; D gene: TRBD1; V gene: TRBV19; clone size: .; CDR3 protein: CASSTRRSRGTGGYEQYF; CDR3 DNA: TGTGCCAGTAGTACAAGGCGGAGTCGTGGGACAGGGGGCTACGAGCAGTACTTC
J gene: TRBJ2-3; D gene: .; V gene: TRBV4-3; clone size: few; CDR3 protein: CASSQAPHGYPDTQYF; CDR3 DNA: TGCGCCAGCAGCCAAGCGCCACACGGGTATCCAGATACGCAGTATTTT
J gene: TRBJ1-5; D gene: TRBD1; V gene: TRBV20-1; clone size: many; CDR3 protein: CSARDRNRGTQPQHF; CDR3 DNA: TGCAGTGCTAGAGATCGCAACAGGGGGACTCAGCCCCAGCATTTT
J gene: TRBJ1-1; D gene: .; V gene: TRBV14; clone size: many; CDR3 protein: CASSQFRRRETEAFF; CDR3 DNA: TGTGCCAGCAGCCAATTTAGGAGGCGGGAGACTGAAGCTTTCTTT
J gene: TRBJ2-3; D gene: .; V gene: TRBV4-3; clone size: few; CDR3 protein: CASSQAHRVSYTQYF; CDR3 DNA: TGCGCCAGCAGCCAAGCCCACAGGGTTTCGTATACGCAGTATTTT
J gene: TRBJ1-1; D gene: .; V gene: TRBV6-6; clone size: many; CDR3 protein: CASSYSKGDPFSPNTEAFF; CDR3 DNA: TGTGCCAGCAGTTACTCGAAGGGGGATCCGTTTTCCCCGAACACTGAAGCTTTCTTT
J gene: TRBJ2-3; D gene: TRBD1; V gene: TRBV2; clone size: many; CDR3 protein: CASSAETGGDTQYF; CDR3 DNA: TGTGCCAGCAGTGCGGAGACAGGGGGGGATACGCAGTATTTT
J gene: TRBJ1-5; D gene: .; V gene: TRBV5-6; clone size: .; CDR3 protein: CASSSTGLAGSNQPQHF; CDR3 DNA: TGTGCCAGCAGCTCAACGGGACTAGCGGGAAGCAATCAGCCCCAGCATTTT
J gene: TRBJ2-3; D gene: .; V gene: TRBV9; clone size: .; CDR3 protein: CASSTSSETDTQYF; CDR3 DNA: TGTGCCAGCAGCACATCTAGCGAAACAGATACGCAGTATTTT
J gene: TRBJ2-7; D gene: .; V gene: TRBV20-1; clone size: many; CDR3 protein: CSASSSSYEQYF; CDR3 DNA: TGCAGTGCTAGTTCTAGCTCCTACGAGCAGTACTTC
J gene: TRBJ1-6; D gene: .; V gene: TRBV27; clone size: many; CDR3 protein: CASSWGWDSPLHF; CDR3 DNA: TGTGCCAGCAGTTGGGGTTGGGATTCACCCCTCCACTTT
J gene: TRBJ1-6; D gene: TRBD1; V gene: TRBV19; clone size: few; CDR3 protein: CASSQGQGSLPLHF; CDR3 DNA: TGTGCCAGTAGCCAGGGACAGGGGTCTCTACCCCTCCACTTT
J gene: TRBJ2-7; D gene: .; V gene: TRBV7-9; clone size: many; CDR3 protein: CASSFEIGSSYEQYF; CDR3 DNA: TGTGCCAGCAGCTTCGAGATCGGAAGCTCCTACGAGCAGTACTTC
J gene: TRBJ2-1; D gene: .; V gene: TRBV5-1; clone size: .; CDR3 protein: CASSLGEANEQFF; CDR3 DNA: TGCGCCAGCAGCTTGGGAGAAGCGAATGAGCAGTTCTTC
J gene: TRBJ2-2; D gene: TRBD1; V gene: TRBV7-9; clone size: .; CDR3 protein: CASSPNPGQGATGELFF; CDR3 DNA: TGTGCCAGCAGCCCGAACCCGGGACAGGGCGCCACTGGGGAGCTGTTTTTT
J gene: TRBJ2-1; D gene: .; V gene: TRBV12-3/TRBV12-4; clone size: few; CDR3 protein: CASNPTGAAYNEQFF; CDR3 DNA: TGTGCCAGCAACCCGACAGGAGCAGCCTACAATGAGCAGTTCTTC
J gene: TRBJ2-1; D gene: .; V gene: TRBV10-2; clone size: few; CDR3 protein: CASSLQGDLNNEQFF; CDR3 DNA: TGCGCCAGCAGCTTACAGGGTGACCTAAACAATGAGCAGTTCTTC
J gene: TRBJ2-1; D gene: TRBD1; V gene: TRBV19; clone size: few; CDR3 protein: CASIAGQAPNEQFF; CDR3 DNA: TGTGCCAGTATCGCGGGACAGGCCCCCAATGAGCAGTTCTTC
J gene: TRBJ2-1; D gene: .; V gene: TRBV7-2; clone size: few; CDR3 protein: CASSSGIDNEQFF; CDR3 DNA: TGTGCCAGCAGCTCCGGGATAGACAATGAGCAGTTCTTC
J gene: TRBJ1-1; D gene: .; V gene: TRBV5-6; clone size: many; CDR3 protein: CASSLMLDTEAFF; CDR3 DNA: TGTGCCAGCAGCTTGATGCTGGACACTGAAGCTTTCTTT
J gene: TRBJ2-1; D gene: .; V gene: TRBV7-6; clone size: few; CDR3 protein: CASSPGHEQFF; CDR3 DNA: TGTGCCAGCAGCCCCGGACATGAGCAGTTCTTC
J gene: TRBJ2-5; D gene: .; V gene: TRBV6-1; clone size: few; CDR3 protein: CASSERRVPMNF; CDR3 DNA: TGTGCCAGCAGTGAACGAAGGGTCCCGATGAACTTC
J gene: TRBJ1-1; D gene: .; V gene: TRBV14; clone size: .; CDR3 protein: CASSQVGGGYTETFF; CDR3 DNA: TGTGCCAGCAGCCAAGTCGGGGGGGGATACACTGAAACTTTCTTT
J gene: TRBJ2-5; D gene: .; V gene: TRBV5-1; clone size: .; CDR3 protein: CASSLFGFGETQYF; CDR3 DNA: TGCGCCAGCAGCTTGTTTGGATTTGGAGAGACCCAGTACTTC
J gene: TRBJ2-1; D gene: .; V gene: TRBV6-6; clone size: many; CDR3 protein: CASSYSRQGSGEQFF; CDR3 DNA: TGTGCCAGCAGTTACTCTCGGCAGGGCTCCGGGGAGCAGTTCTTC
J gene: TRBJ2-3; D gene: .; V gene: TRBV6-2/TRBV6-3; clone size: many; CDR3 protein: CASSFPLGRGLGTDTQYF; CDR3 DNA: TGTGCCAGCAGTTTCCCCCTCGGGAGGGGGCTAGGGACAGATACGCAGTATTTT
J gene: TRBJ2-7; D gene: .; V gene: TRBV12-3/TRBV12-4; clone size: many; CDR3 protein: CASSFVSYEQYF; CDR3 DNA: TGTGCCAGCAGTTTTGTGTCCTACGAGCAGTACTTC
J gene: TRBJ2-2; D gene: .; V gene: TRBV4-3; clone size: .; CDR3 protein: CASSQETRQPRNTGELFF; CDR3 DNA: TGCGCCAGCAGCCAAGAAACACGACAGCCACGGAACACCGGGGAGCTGTTTTTT
J gene: TRBJ2-1; D gene: TRBD1; V gene: TRBV2; clone size: many; CDR3 protein: CASYRTGAAGNEQFF; CDR3 DNA: TGTGCCAGCTATCGGACAGGGGCCGCCGGCAATGAGCAGTTCTTC
J gene: TRBJ1-1; D gene: TRBD1; V gene: TRBV18; clone size: .; CDR3 protein: CASSPPTGRNTEAFF; CDR3 DNA: TGTGCCAGCTCACCACCGACAGGGAGGAACACTGAAGCTTTCTTT